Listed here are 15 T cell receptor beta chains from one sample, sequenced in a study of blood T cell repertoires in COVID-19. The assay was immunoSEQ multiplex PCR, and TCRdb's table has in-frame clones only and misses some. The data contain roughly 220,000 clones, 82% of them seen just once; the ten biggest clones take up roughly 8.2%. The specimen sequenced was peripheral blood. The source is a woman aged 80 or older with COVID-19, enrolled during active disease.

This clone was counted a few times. This CDR3 reads CASSRTSASYEQYF. DNA of the CDR3: TGTGCCAGCAGTCGGACTAGCGCTTCCTACGAGCAGTACTTC. This rearrangement joins TRBV6-5 to TRBJ2-7; 9 nucleotides align to TRBD2. V gave up 5 bases and J gave up 1 base; unmatched junction bases: 3. The CDR3 has 14 residues. From germline, CDR1 is MNHEY and CDR2 SVGAGI.

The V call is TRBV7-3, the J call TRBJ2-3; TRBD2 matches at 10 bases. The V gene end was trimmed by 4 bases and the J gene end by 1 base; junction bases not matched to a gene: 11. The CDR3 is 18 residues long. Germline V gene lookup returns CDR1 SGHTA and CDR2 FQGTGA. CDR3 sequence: CASSSKSGTSVGTDTQYF. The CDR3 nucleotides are TGTGCCAGCAGCTCTAAGTCCGGGACTAGCGTTGGCACAGATACGCAGTATTTT.

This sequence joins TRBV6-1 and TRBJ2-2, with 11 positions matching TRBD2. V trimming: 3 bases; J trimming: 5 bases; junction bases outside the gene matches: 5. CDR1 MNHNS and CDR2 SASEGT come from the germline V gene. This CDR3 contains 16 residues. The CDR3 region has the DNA TGTGCCAGCAGTGACCGGACTAGCGGGTTAACCGGGGAGCTGTTTTTT. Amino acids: CASSDRTSGLTGELFF.

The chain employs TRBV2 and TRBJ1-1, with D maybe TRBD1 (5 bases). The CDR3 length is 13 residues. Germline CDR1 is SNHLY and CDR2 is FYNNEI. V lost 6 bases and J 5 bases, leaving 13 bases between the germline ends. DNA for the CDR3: TGTGCCAGCAGCGCGGGGGTGTGGACTGAAGCTTTCTTT. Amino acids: CASSAGVWTEAFF.

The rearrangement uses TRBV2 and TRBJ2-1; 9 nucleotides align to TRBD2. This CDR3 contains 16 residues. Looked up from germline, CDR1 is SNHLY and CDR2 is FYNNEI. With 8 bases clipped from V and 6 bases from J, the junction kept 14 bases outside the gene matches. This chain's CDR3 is CASSKRWTSVINEQFF. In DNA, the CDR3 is TGTGCCAGCTCTAAGAGGTGGACTAGCGTCATCAATGAGCAGTTCTTC.

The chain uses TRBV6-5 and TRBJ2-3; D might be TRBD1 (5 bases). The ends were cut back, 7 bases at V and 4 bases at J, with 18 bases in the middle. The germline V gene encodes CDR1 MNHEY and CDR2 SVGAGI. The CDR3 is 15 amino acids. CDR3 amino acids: CASKPGALGADTQYF. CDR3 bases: TGTGCCAGCAAACCTGGGGCCCTAGGAGCAGATACGCAGTATTTT.

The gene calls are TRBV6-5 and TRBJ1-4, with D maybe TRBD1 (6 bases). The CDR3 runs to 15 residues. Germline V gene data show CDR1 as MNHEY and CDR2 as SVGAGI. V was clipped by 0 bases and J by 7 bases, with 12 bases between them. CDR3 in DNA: TGTGCCAGCAGTTACTCAACGACAGGTGGTGAAAAACTGTTTTTT. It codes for CASSYSTTGGEKLFF.

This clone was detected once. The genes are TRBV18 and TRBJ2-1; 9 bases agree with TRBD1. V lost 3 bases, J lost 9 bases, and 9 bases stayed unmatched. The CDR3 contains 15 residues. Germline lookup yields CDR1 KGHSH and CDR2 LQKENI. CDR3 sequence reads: CASSPPRGQGSEQFF. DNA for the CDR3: TGTGCCAGCTCACCTCCCCGAGGACAGGGGAGTGAGCAGTTCTTC.

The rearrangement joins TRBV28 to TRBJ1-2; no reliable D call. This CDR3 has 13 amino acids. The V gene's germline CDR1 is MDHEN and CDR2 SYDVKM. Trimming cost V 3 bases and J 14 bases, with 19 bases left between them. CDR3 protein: CASSFVDREARTF. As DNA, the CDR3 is TGTGCCAGCAGTTTTGTCGACCGGGAAGCTAGAACCTTC.

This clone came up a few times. The CDR3 DNA reads as TGTGCCATCAGAGGACTCTACAATGAGCAGTTCTTC. Translated: CAIRGLYNEQFF. The chain joins TRBV28 to TRBJ2-1; the D gene is possibly TRBD2 (5 bases). The germline V and J ends were trimmed by 10 bases and 3 bases, with 10 bases remaining between them. There are 12 residues in the CDR3. CDR1 and CDR2 (germline): MDHEN, SYDVKM.

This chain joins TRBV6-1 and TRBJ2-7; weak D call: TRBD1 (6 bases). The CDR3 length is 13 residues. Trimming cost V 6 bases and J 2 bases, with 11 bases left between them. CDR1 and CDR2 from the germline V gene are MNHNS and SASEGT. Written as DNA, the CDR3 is TGTGCCAGCAGACCGACAGGACCCTACGAGCAGTACTTC. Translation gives CASRPTGPYEQYF.

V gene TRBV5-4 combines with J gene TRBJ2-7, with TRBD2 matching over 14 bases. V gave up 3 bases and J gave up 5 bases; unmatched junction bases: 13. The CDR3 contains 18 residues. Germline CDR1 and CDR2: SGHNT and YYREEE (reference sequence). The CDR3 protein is CASSWGTSGRRMGHEQYF. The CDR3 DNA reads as TGTGCCAGCAGCTGGGGGACTAGCGGGAGAAGGATGGGCCACGAGCAGTACTTC.

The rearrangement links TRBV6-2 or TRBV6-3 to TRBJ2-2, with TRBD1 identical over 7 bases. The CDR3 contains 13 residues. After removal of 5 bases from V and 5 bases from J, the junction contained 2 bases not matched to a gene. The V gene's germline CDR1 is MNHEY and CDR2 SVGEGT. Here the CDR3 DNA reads TGTGCCAGCAGTAAACAGGGGACCGGGGAGCTGTTTTTT. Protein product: CASSKQGTGELFF.

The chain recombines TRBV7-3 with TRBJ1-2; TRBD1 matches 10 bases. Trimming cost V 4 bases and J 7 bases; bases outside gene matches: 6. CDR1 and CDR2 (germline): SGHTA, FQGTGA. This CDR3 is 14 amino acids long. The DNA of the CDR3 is TGTGCCAGCAGCTCCGGACAGGGGGAAAGTGGCTACACCTTC. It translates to CASSSGQGESGYTF.

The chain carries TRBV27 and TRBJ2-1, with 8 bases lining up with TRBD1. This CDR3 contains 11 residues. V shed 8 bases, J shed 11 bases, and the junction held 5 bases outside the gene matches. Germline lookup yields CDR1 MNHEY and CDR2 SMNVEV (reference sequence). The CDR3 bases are TGTGCCAGCCAGGGGGCGGGCCAGCAGTTCTTC. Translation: CASQGAGQQFF.